This passage covers 17 T cell receptor beta chains from one sample sequenced in a study of blood T cell repertoires in COVID-19 (TCRdb year 2020). To prepare the library, the immunoSEQ multiplex PCR assay was applied. The clones in this table, taken by TCRdb from immuneACCESS, are in-frame only. Not every clone is retained; where verified, under half of the shortfall comes from an unresolved V gene, and the cause of the rest is unknown. A total of tens of thousands of clones appear in this sample, more than 80% of them only once. 4% to 6% of the sample is in the top ten clones. What was sequenced was peripheral blood. The receptors come from a woman between 65 and 79 years old with acute or convalescent COVID-19.

The chain has TRBV6-5 and TRBJ1-4; TRBD1 is a possible D gene (6 bases). V dropped 4 bases and J dropped 7 bases, with 16 bases sitting between them. Germline V gene data show CDR1 as MNHEY and CDR2 as SVGAGI. The CDR3 totals 15 residues. The CDR3 DNA sequence: TGTGCCAGCAGTTCCGCCGGGCTCAGGGGTGAAAAACTGTTTTTT. Its protein product is CASSSAGLRGEKLFF.

This clone was recorded only once. V usage is TRBV29-1 and J usage is TRBJ2-5; weak D call: TRBD1 (6 bases). The CDR3 totals 16 residues. V gave up 1 base and J gave up 2 bases, with 17 bases separating them. Germline V gives CDR1 SQVTM, CDR2 ANQGSEA. The CDR3 nucleotides are TGCAGCGTTGAAGGGAGTGGCAGGGGATTTCAAGAGACCCAGTACTTC. This encodes CSVEGSGRGFQETQYF.

The J gene is TRBJ1-2, the V gene TRBV5-4; the D is unclear. The CDR3 runs to 13 residues. The germline V gene has CDR1 SGHNT and CDR2 YYREEE (reference sequence). Deletions cut 1 base from V and 8 bases from J, with 12 bases between. The CDR3 sequence: CASSLTAAWGYTF. Here the CDR3 DNA reads TGTGCCAGCAGCTTGACGGCAGCGTGGGGCTACACCTTC.

The rearrangement uses TRBV6-5 and TRBJ1-1, with D perhaps matching TRBD1 (5 bases). From germline, CDR1 is MNHEY and CDR2 SVGAGI. Trimming took off 6 bases at V and 3 bases at J, with 14 bases between the two ends. The CDR3 loop spans 14 amino acids. The CDR3 reads CASRLTALDTEAFF. DNA of the CDR3: TGTGCCAGCAGACTGACAGCCCTTGACACTGAAGCTTTCTTT.

J is TRBJ2-2 and V is TRBV3-1 (or the pseudogene TRBV3-2); 10 bases are a match to TRBD2. CDR3 size: 16 residues. With 4 bases clipped from V and 3 bases from J, the junction kept 5 bases outside the gene matches. Germline CDR1 is LGHDT and CDR2 is YNNKEL (reference sequence). The CDR3 nucleotides are TGTGCCAGCAGCCCCCCCAGCGGGGGGGACACCGGGGAGCTGTTTTTT. Translating gives CASSPPSGGDTGELFF.

The gene calls are TRBV12-5 and TRBJ1-2; 12 nucleotides line up with TRBD1. Trimming took 3 bases from V and 8 from J; bases not matched to a gene: 10. The CDR3 sequence is 16 residues long. Germline loops: CDR1 LGHNT, CDR2 FRNRAP. The CDR3 DNA reads as TGTGCTAGTGGTTTCGACCCGGGACAGGGGGCGGAAGGCTACACCTTC. The encoded protein is CASGFDPGQGAEGYTF.

The CDR3 region is CASSGQGDTEAFF. In DNA, the CDR3 is TGTGCCAGTAGCGGACAGGGGGACACTGAAGCTTTCTTT. The chain carries TRBV19 and TRBJ1-1, with TRBD1 identical over 10 bases. V was pared by 6 bases and J by 3 bases, with 1 base of the junction left unmatched. CDR1 LNHDA and CDR2 SQIVND come from the germline V gene (reference sequence). The CDR3 has 13 amino acids.

The V gene is TRBV24-1, the J gene TRBJ1-4, with unresolved D. The CDR3 sequence is 13 residues long. Germline V gene lookup returns CDR1 KGHDR and CDR2 SFDVKD. Trimming took off 5 bases at V and 6 bases at J, with 9 bases between the two ends. This CDR3 reads CATSGERDEKLFF. The CDR3 coding sequence is TGTGCCACCAGTGGTGAGAGGGATGAAAAACTGTTTTTT.

CDR3 region: CASSQIAGDYATQYF. CDR3 coding DNA: TGTGCCAGTAGCCAAATAGCGGGGGACTACGCAACCCAGTACTTC. This rearrangement joins TRBV19 to TRBJ2-5, with 9 bases identical to TRBD2. Germline V gene lookup returns CDR1 LNHDA and CDR2 SQIVND (reference sequence). V lost 6 bases to trimming and J lost 8 bases; unmatched junction nucleotides: 13. The CDR3 is made up of 15 amino acids.

Here the CDR3 reads CASSPRTENTEAFF. The CDR3 DNA reads as TGTGCCAGCTCACCACGGACAGAGAACACTGAAGCTTTCTTT. The rearrangement joins TRBV18 to TRBJ1-1, with D tentatively TRBD1 (6 bases). Germline V gene lookup returns CDR1 KGHSH and CDR2 LQKENI. Trimming removed 1 base at V and 1 base at J, with 7 bases between. There are 14 residues in the CDR3.

The V call is TRBV6-6, the J call TRBJ1-5; 9 bases map to TRBD1. Germline V gene lookup returns CDR1 MNHNY and CDR2 SVGAGI (reference sequence). The V gene end was trimmed by 2 bases and the J gene end by 4 bases; junction bases not matched to a gene: 3. The CDR3 sequence is 15 residues long. This CDR3 is CASSYLGQGNQPQHF. In DNA, the CDR3 is TGTGCCAGCAGTTACCTGGGACAGGGAAATCAGCCCCAGCATTTT.

The rearrangement joins TRBV14 to TRBJ1-1; tentative D call: TRBD1 (5 bases). The CDR3 length is 15 residues. The V gene lost 3 bases and the J gene lost 0 bases, with 11 bases spanning the gap. Germline CDR1 SGHDN, CDR2 FVKESK. The CDR3 loop reads CASSQARGLNTEAFF. The CDR3 DNA reads as TGTGCCAGCAGCCAGGCTAGGGGATTGAACACTGAAGCTTTCTTT.

The J gene is TRBJ2-1, the V gene TRBV27; D is unresolved. Per the germline V gene, CDR1 is MNHEY and CDR2 is SMNVEV (reference sequence). The CDR3 runs to 12 residues. V was pared by 4 bases and J by 9 bases, with 10 bases between. The CDR3 protein is CASSWSRGEQFF. CDR3 sequence (DNA): TGTGCCAGCAGTTGGTCTCGCGGTGAGCAGTTCTTC.

The V gene is TRBV9, the J gene TRBJ2-7, with a possible D match to TRBD1 (6 bases). V was shortened by 3 bases and J by 3 bases, with 13 bases between the two germline ends. Germline-derived CDR1 and CDR2 are SGDLS and YYNGEE. The CDR3 extends over 14 amino acids. CDR3 sequence (DNA): TGTGCCAGCAGCGCCCAGACAGGCTACTACGAGCAGTACTTC. Protein sequence: CASSAQTGYYEQYF.

V usage is TRBV12-5 and J usage is TRBJ1-1; 9 positions match TRBD1. Germline V gene sequence: CDR1 LGHNT, CDR2 FRNRAP. The CDR3 runs 13 residues. The V and J ends lost 2 bases and 10 bases, in that order; junction bases with no gene match: 5. CDR3 nucleotide sequence: TGTGCTAGTGGTTTGAGGGACAGGGTTGGAGCTTTCTTT. It codes for CASGLRDRVGAFF.

The V gene is TRBV5-1, the J gene TRBJ2-7; 9 bases match TRBD1. J gave up 8 bases and V 4 bases, and 16 bases lay outside the gene matches. The CDR3 consists of 16 residues. Germline values: CDR1 SGHRS, CDR2 YFSETQ. The CDR3 loop reads CASSHTGQGRPTKQYF. The CDR3 bases are TGCGCCAGCAGCCATACAGGACAGGGGCGACCTACGAAGCAGTACTTC. Filled out from reference TRBV5-1 and TRBJ2-7, the complete variable domain reads KAGVTQTPRYLIKTRGQQVTLSCSPISGHRSVSWYQQTPGQGLQFLFEYFSETQRNKGNFPGRFSGRQFSNSRSEMNVSTLELGDSALYLCASSHTGQGRPTKQYFGPGTRLTVT.

The chain carries TRBV27 and TRBJ1-5; perhaps TRBD1 as D (5 bases). Germline CDR1 is MNHEY and CDR2 is SMNVEV (reference sequence). Between the trimmed V and J ends, which lost 2 bases and 4 bases, there was a span of 6 bases. The CDR3 length is 13 residues. CDR3 in DNA: TGTGCCAGCAGTTTACGGGGGAATCAGCCCCAGCATTTT. Encoded protein: CASSLRGNQPQHF.